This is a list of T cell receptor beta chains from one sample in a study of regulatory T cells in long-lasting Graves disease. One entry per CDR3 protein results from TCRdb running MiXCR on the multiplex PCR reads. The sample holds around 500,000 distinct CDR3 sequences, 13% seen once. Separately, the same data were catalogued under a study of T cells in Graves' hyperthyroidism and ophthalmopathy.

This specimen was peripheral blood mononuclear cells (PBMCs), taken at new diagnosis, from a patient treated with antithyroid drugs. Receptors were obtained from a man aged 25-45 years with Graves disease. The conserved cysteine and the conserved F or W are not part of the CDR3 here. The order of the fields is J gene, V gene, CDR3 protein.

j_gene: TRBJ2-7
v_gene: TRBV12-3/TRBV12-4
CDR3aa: ASSFTVYEQY

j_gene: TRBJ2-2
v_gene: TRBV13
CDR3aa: ASSLGVSGIVGSGELF

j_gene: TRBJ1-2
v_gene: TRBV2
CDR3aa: ASSRESGLGYT

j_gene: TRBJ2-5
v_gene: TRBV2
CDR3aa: ASNVFLQETQY

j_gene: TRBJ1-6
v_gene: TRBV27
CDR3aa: ASSPTGIGSSPLH

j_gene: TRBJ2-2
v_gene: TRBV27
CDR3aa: ASIGYRANTGELF

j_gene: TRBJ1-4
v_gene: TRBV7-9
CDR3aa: ASSTTRRKNNEKLF

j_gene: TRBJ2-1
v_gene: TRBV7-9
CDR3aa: ASSGRRGDNEQF

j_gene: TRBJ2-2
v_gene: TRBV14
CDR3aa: ASSRSGATGELF

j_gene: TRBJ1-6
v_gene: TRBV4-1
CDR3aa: ASSQTRVGLINSPLH

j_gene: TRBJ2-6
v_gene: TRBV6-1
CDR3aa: ATEVLPGANVLT

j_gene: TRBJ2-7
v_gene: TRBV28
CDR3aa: ASTMGLLAESYEQY

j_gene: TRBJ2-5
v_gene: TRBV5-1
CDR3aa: ASSSGTQRETQY

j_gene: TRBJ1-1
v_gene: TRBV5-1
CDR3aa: ASSLAPTGNTEAF

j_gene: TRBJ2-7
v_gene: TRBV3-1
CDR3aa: ASSQDRAGTRSYEQY

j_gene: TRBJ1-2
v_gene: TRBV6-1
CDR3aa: ATPRDYGYT

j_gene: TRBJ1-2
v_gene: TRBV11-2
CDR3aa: ASSLLYKRGRGGYT

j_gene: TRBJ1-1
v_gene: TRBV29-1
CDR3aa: SSGTGNTEAF

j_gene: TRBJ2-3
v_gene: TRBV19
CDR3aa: ASSPGQGWTDTQY

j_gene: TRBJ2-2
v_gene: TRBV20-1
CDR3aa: SAREGTGELF

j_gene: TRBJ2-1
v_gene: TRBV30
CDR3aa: AWSLGSGFYNEQF

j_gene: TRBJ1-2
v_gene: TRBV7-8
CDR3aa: ASSSTAERSYGYT

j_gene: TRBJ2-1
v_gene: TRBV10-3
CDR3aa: ATTQPNLHNEQF

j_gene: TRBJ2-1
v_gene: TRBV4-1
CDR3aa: ASSPQLTQTGHNEQF

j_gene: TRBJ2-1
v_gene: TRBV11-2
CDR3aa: ASSFRDYEYNEQF

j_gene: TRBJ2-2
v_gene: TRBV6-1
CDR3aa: ASRYSGQLWTGELF

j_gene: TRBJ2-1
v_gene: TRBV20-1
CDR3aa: SASDIGTGTSYNEQF

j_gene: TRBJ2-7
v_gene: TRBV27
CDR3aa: ASSLRGQGEQY

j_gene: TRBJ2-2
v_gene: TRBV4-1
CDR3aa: ASTRPGGTGELF

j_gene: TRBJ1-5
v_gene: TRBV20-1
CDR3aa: SARADTRVDNQPQH

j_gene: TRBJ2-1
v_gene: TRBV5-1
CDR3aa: ASSARGLAGYNEQF

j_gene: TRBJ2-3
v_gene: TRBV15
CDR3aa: ATRPGSTSEDTQY

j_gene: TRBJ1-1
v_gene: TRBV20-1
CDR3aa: SAMTPGAGSTEAF

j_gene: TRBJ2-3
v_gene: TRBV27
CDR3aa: ASSLSPRGGIYTQY

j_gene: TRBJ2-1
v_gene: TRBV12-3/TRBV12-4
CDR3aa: ASRPRDGSYNEQF

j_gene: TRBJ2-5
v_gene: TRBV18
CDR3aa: ASSRAGTGETQY

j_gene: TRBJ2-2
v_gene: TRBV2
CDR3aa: ASRNEDTGELF

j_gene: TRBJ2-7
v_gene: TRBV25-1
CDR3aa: ASSGRRSEQY

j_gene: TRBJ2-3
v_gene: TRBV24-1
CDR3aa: ATSGSSGSQASDTQY

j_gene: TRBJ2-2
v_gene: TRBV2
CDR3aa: ASSLRLDLGRQALSNTGELF

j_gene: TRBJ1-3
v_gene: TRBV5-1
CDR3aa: ASSLARGTDTIY

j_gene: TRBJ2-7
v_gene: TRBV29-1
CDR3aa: SVESDSGSYEQY

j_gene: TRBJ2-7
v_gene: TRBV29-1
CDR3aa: SAGTGGYEQY

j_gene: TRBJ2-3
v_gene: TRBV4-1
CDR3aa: ASSQGSSTTGVAQY

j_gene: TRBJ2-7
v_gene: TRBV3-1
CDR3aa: ASSQEWQTKQY

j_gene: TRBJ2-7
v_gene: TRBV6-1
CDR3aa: AVSQVSYEQY

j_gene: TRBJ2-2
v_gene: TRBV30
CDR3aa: AWKGAGELF

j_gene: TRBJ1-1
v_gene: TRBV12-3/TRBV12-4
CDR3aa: ASRGGGGRDPEAF

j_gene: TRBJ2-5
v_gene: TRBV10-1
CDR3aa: ASSRDRGFRETQY

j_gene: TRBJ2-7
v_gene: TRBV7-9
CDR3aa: ASSPRGEQY

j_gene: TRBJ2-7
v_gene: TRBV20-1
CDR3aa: SARRDLENEQY

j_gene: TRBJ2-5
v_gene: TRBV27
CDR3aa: ASSLPGLVPQETQY

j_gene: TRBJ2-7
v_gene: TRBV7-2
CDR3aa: ASSLRTSGAGSEY

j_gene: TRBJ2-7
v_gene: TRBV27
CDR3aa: ASADYSYEQY

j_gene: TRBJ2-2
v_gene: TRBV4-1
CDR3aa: ASSQGALRGELF

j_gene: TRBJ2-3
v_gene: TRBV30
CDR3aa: AWSSGGGTDTQY

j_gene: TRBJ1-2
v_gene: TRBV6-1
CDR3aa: ASRVGHNYGYT

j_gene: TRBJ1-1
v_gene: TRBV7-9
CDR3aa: ASSLSDRLNTEAF